A selection of T cell receptor beta chains follows, all from one sample in a study of T-cell memory formation after mild COVID-19. TCRdb used MiXCR to reprocess the 5' RACE reads, holding one entry per CDR3 protein. Of 50,000 to 75,000 distinct CDR3 sequences listed, 9% to 9.5% are singletons. Sequenced material: PBMCs or a T cell subset sorted from them (not recorded which). These receptors all come from a man in his late teens or twenties who had mild COVID-19 (a few samples of this study predate the infection). Cell type and time point are not known. Both conserved end residues are trimmed from each CDR3.

V: TRBV7-8
J: TRBJ1-5
CDR3: ASSFSDRGWNQPQH

V: TRBV23-1
J: TRBJ1-1
CDR3: ASSQLVSRNTEAF

V: TRBV5-1
J: TRBJ2-7
CDR3: ASSLFPGTETYEQY

V: TRBV20-1
J: TRBJ2-7
CDR3: SASVPSYEQY

V: TRBV12-3/TRBV12-4
J: TRBJ2-5
CDR3: ASSPLGTGGETQY

V: TRBV6-5
J: TRBJ1-2
CDR3: ASRSNFGYT

V: TRBV20-1
J: TRBJ2-5
CDR3: SARPGTDQETQY

V: TRBV12-3/TRBV12-4
J: TRBJ2-2
CDR3: ASSEQGAGELF

V: TRBV20-1
J: TRBJ2-3
CDR3: SARGGSGGDTQY

V: TRBV5-1
J: TRBJ2-4
CDR3: ASSLVGDIQY

V: TRBV5-1
J: TRBJ1-1
CDR3: ASRGPGYTEAF

V: TRBV4-2
J: TRBJ2-3
CDR3: ASSQLKDTDTQY

V: TRBV24-1
J: TRBJ2-4
CDR3: ATSDGHRDIQY

V: TRBV6-5
J: TRBJ2-1
CDR3: ASSYSDRGNEQF

V: TRBV7-2
J: TRBJ2-5
CDR3: ASSVSGGAKETQY

V: TRBV6-2/TRBV6-3
J: TRBJ2-5
CDR3: ASSYGRETQY

V: TRBV5-1
J: TRBJ2-5
CDR3: ASSSGVAEQETQY

V: TRBV6-1
J: TRBJ1-2
CDR3: ASSEFPSYGYT

V: TRBV12-3/TRBV12-4
J: TRBJ1-4
CDR3: ASSGEKLF

V: TRBV6-2/TRBV6-3
J: TRBJ1-5
CDR3: ASSYSTGGNQPQH

V: TRBV10-3
J: TRBJ2-7
CDR3: AISESRDSYEQY

V: TRBV10-3
J: TRBJ2-1
CDR3: ASTEGELYNEQF

V: TRBV6-2/TRBV6-3
J: TRBJ1-1
CDR3: ASRMYPQDTEAF

V: TRBV29-1
J: TRBJ2-1
CDR3: SVNEGVSNYNEQF

V: TRBV4-2
J: TRBJ1-1
CDR3: ASSQTRQNTEAF

V: TRBV20-1
J: TRBJ2-5
CDR3: SARRRGGETQY

V: TRBV11-2
J: TRBJ2-2
CDR3: ASSLVASGGSGELF

V: TRBV4-3
J: TRBJ1-2
CDR3: ASSQGGRGYGYT

V: TRBV7-2
J: TRBJ1-1
CDR3: ASSLEGRNTEAF

V: TRBV5-4
J: TRBJ2-3
CDR3: ASSLAAGTSGTDTQY

V: TRBV7-3
J: TRBJ2-6
CDR3: ASSSSPQVPGANVLT

V: TRBV4-1
J: TRBJ2-1
CDR3: ASSQHGTGSNEQF

V: TRBV7-2
J: TRBJ2-7
CDR3: ASSSQFSDEQY

V: TRBV10-1
J: TRBJ2-5
CDR3: ASSGRGEETQY

V: TRBV7-2
J: TRBJ2-3
CDR3: AEREGPSTDTQY

V: TRBV7-2
J: TRBJ2-5
CDR3: ASSQTPETQY

V: TRBV18
J: TRBJ1-6
CDR3: ASSFGRRLDSPLH

V: TRBV10-3
J: TRBJ1-1
CDR3: AIRQGIQTEAF

V: TRBV30
J: TRBJ2-7
CDR3: AGETGKRYEQY

V: TRBV11-1
J: TRBJ1-2
CDR3: ASSLEVSVGYT

V: TRBV7-2
J: TRBJ2-2
CDR3: ASSLALDLAGELF

V: TRBV6-5
J: TRBJ1-1
CDR3: ASGSGTGGEAF

V: TRBV7-2
J: TRBJ2-3
CDR3: ASSLGGYTDTQY

V: TRBV10-3
J: TRBJ1-2
CDR3: AISDPGQGAQNGYT

V: TRBV20-1
J: TRBJ2-1
CDR3: SARVSGGASYNEQF

V: TRBV7-2
J: TRBJ2-3
CDR3: ASSLSDGGDTQY

V: TRBV5-6
J: TRBJ2-1
CDR3: ASRERTGYNEQF

V: TRBV4-2
J: TRBJ2-1
CDR3: ASSQDVGTGGHEQF

V: TRBV3-1
J: TRBJ1-6
CDR3: ASSQVQGSSPLH

V: TRBV12-3/TRBV12-4
J: TRBJ2-2
CDR3: ASSLAQGSYTGELF